Listed here are 27 T cell receptor beta chains from one sample, sequenced in a study of T-cell reconstitution after alpha-beta-depleted transplantation in children. The TCRbeta library incorporated unique molecular identifiers. TCRdb reanalysed the PCR reads using MiXCR and keeps one entry per CDR3 protein. Among around 380,000 distinct CDR3 sequences, about 11% were seen once, and the ten largest hold roughly 5%. The specimen comprised PBMCs from the stem cell graft donor, sampled from the stem cell graft. The receptors derive from a human donor who donated a stem cell graft to a child with acute myeloid leukemia.

This clonotype has a count of ten or more. This chain connects TRBV18 to TRBJ2-1, with TRBD2 matching 8 bases. Germline loops: CDR1 KGHSH, CDR2 LQKENI. V trimming: 6 bases; J trimming: 4 bases; junction bases outside the gene matches: 14. This CDR3 has 17 amino acids. As DNA, the CDR3 is TGTGCCAGCTCTCCGAAGGACCCGGGACTAGGTTACAATGAGCAGTTCTTC. This gives the protein CASSPKDPGLGYNEQFF.

Worth noting for this clonotype: It may be a read error: a sequence one base away is much more abundant. The chain couples TRBV20-1 to TRBJ1-1, with D possibly TRBD1 on 6 matching bases. The CDR3 length is 14 residues. CDR1 and CDR2 from the germline V gene are DFQATT and SNEGSKA (reference sequence). The CDR3 loop reads CSAGRDTVNTGAFF. For the CDR3, the DNA is TGCAGTGCTGGACGGGACACGGTAAACACTGGAGCTTTCTTT.

A few counts support this clonotype. The chain carries TRBV20-1 and TRBJ2-7; D is unclear. This CDR3 region has 14 residues. The germline V gene encodes CDR1 DFQATT and CDR2 SNEGSKA (reference sequence). V gave up 0 bases and J gave up 3 bases, with 12 bases separating them. The CDR3 region has the DNA TGCAGTGCTAGAGATCAGGACCGCCTCTACGAGCAGTACTTC. Translated, it gives CSARDQDRLYEQYF.

In this sample, this clonotype turned up a few times. A clone one base away is much larger, so this may be a read error. The rearrangement joins TRBV5-1 to TRBJ1-1; 7 bases are shared with TRBD1. Unmatched junction bases numbered 4, after V lost 4 bases and J lost 1 base. Germline CDR1 SGHRS, CDR2 YFSETQ. CDR3 length equals 14 residues. The CDR3 region has the DNA TGCGCCAGCAGCGTGGGACAGACGAACACTGAAGCTTTCTTT. It codes for CASSVGQTNTEAFF.

This clonotype was observed a few times. This chain joins TRBV6-5 and TRBJ2-1; D may be TRBD2 (7 bases). The germline V gene encodes CDR1 MNHEY and CDR2 SVGAGI. The ends were cut back, 1 base at V and 13 bases at J, with 11 bases in the middle. The CDR3 is 12 amino acids. CDR3 bases: TGTGCCAGCAGTTACTTGGGGGGGCGTCAGTTCTTC. It encodes CASSYLGGRQFF.

The chain joins TRBV27 to TRBJ2-1, with 10 nucleotides matching TRBD2. This CDR3 contains 17 residues. Per the germline V gene, CDR1 is MNHEY and CDR2 is SMNVEV (reference sequence). Trimming at V came to 6 bases and at J to 0 bases, leaving 8 bases not matched to a gene. The CDR3 region has the DNA TGTGCCAGCAGGAGGACTAGCGGAACCTTCTCCTACAATGAGCAGTTCTTC. Residues: CASRRTSGTFSYNEQFF.

This clonotype was detected only a few times. The chain has TRBV20-1 and TRBJ2-1, with D perhaps matching TRBD2 (6 bases). Trimming took off 3 bases at V and 0 bases at J, with 15 bases between the two ends. This CDR3 contains 16 residues. Germline CDR1 reads DFQATT; CDR2 reads SNEGSKA (reference sequence). CDR3: CSASSTLAISYNEQFF. CDR3 coding DNA: TGCAGTGCTAGTTCAACCCTAGCGATCTCCTACAATGAGCAGTTCTTC.

The genes are TRBV20-1 and TRBJ1-5, with D perhaps matching TRBD1 (5 bases). V was pared by 6 bases and J by 3 bases, with 18 bases between. From germline, CDR1 is DFQATT and CDR2 SNEGSKA (reference sequence). This CDR3 is built from 15 residues. CDR3 sequence: CSAHGTGGLNQPQHF. For the CDR3, the DNA is TGCAGTGCCCACGGGACGGGAGGTCTCAATCAGCCCCAGCATTTT.

The J gene is TRBJ1-3, the V gene TRBV11-1, with 8 positions matching TRBD1. The trim removed 3 bases at V and 0 bases at J, leaving 10 bases unmatched. The CDR3 loop spans 18 amino acids. Germline assignment: CDR1 SGHAT and CDR2 FQDESV (reference sequence). This chain's CDR3 is CASSFRPGQGFSGNTIYF. The CDR3 coding sequence is TGTGCCAGCAGCTTCCGACCAGGACAGGGTTTCTCTGGAAACACCATATATTTT.

This clonotype turned up a few times. CDR3 nucleotide sequence: TGCGCCAGCAGCTTGGAGACGGCGAACACCGGGGAGCTGTTTTTT. This encodes CASSLETANTGELFF. The chain carries TRBV5-1 and TRBJ2-2; D gene ambiguous. Germline CDR1 and CDR2: SGHRS and YFSETQ. The CDR3 extends over 15 amino acids. V gave up 0 bases and J gave up 0 bases, with 6 bases separating them.

In its sample, this clonotype was seen many times. The chain uses TRBV7-2 and TRBJ2-1, with D unresolved. V lost 0 bases, J lost 5 bases, and 8 bases lay in between. The germline CDR1 and CDR2 sequences are SGHTA and FQGNSA. The CDR3 loop spans 14 amino acids. The CDR3 DNA sequence: TGTGCCAGCAGCTTAGCGGTAGGGAACAATGAGCAGTTCTTC. The encoded protein is CASSLAVGNNEQFF. Full variable domain (missing parts from reference TRBV7-2 and TRBJ2-1): GAGVSQSPSNKVTEKGKDVELRCDPISGHTALYWYRQSLGQGLEFLIYFQGNSAPDKSGLPSDRFSAERTGGSVSTLTIQRTQQEDSAVYLCASSLAVGNNEQFFGPGTRLTVL.

This clonotype has a handful of counts. The chain uses TRBV11-2 and TRBJ2-5, with D possibly matching TRBD2 (7 bases). The CDR3 consists of 15 residues. The V and J ends lost 5 bases and 0 bases respectively, with 13 bases between them. The germline V gene encodes CDR1 SGHAT and CDR2 FQNNGV. CDR3 residues: CASSGGREYQETQYF. CDR3 sequence (DNA): TGTGCCAGCAGCGGGGGGCGGGAGTACCAAGAGACCCAGTACTTC.

The CDR3 loop is CSARRARDSSYNEQFF. In nucleotides, the CDR3 is TGCAGTGCTAGACGGGCGCGGGACAGCTCCTACAATGAGCAGTTCTTC. This chain links TRBV20-1 with TRBJ2-1, with a weak D call TRBD1 (7 bases). Germline assignment: CDR1 DFQATT and CDR2 SNEGSKA (reference sequence). Trimming pared 2 bases from V and 0 bases from J, leaving 14 bases between. The CDR3 totals 16 residues.

This clonotype has at least ten counts. V gene TRBV11-1 combines with J gene TRBJ2-1, with 10 bases identical to TRBD2. The CDR3 length is 18 residues. V shed 1 base and J 2 bases; nucleotides not matched to a gene: 8. Germline V gene lookup returns CDR1 SGHAT and CDR2 FQDESV (reference sequence). Here the CDR3 reads CASSLERGTSVAYNEQFF. The CDR3 nucleotides read TGTGCCAGCAGCTTAGAAAGGGGGACTAGCGTGGCCTACAATGAGCAGTTCTTC.

The chain couples TRBV5-1 to TRBJ1-2; a possible D gene is TRBD1 (5 bases). Germline CDR1 reads SGHRS; CDR2 reads YFSETQ. The V end lost 0 bases, the J end lost 6 bases, and 12 bases lay between the germline ends. The CDR3 extends over 14 amino acids. DNA for the CDR3: TGCGCCAGCAGCTTGGTTGGGGCAGCGGATGGCTACACCTTC. Translated: CASSLVGAADGYTF.

This clonotype was seen a few times. The rearrangement joins TRBV9 to TRBJ1-2, with a possible D match to TRBD1 (5 bases). This CDR3 spans 15 amino acids. V lost 3 bases, J lost 9 bases, and 21 bases lay in between. Germline lookup yields CDR1 SGDLS and CDR2 YYNGEE. The CDR3 sequence is CASSAGAQGFHRYTF. The CDR3 coding sequence is TGTGCCAGCAGCGCCGGGGCGCAGGGATTTCATCGCTACACCTTC. Variable domain in full (rest from reference TRBV9 and TRBJ1-2): DSGVTQTPKHLITATGQRVTLRCSPRSGDLSVYWYQQSLDQGLQFLIQYYNGEERAKGNILERFSAQQFPDLHSELNLSSLELGDSALYFCASSAGAQGFHRYTFGSGTRLTVV.

In its sample, this clonotype was seen a few times. The J gene is TRBJ1-6, the V gene TRBV12-3 or TRBV12-4, with 8 bases fitting TRBD1. CDR3 size: 13 residues. Germline trimming cut 6 bases from V and 10 bases from J; bases unmatched to any gene: 5. The CDR3 spells CASRWTGISPLHF. The CDR3 DNA is TGTGCCAGCAGATGGACAGGGATATCACCCCTCCACTTT.

In the case of this clonotype: A junction end diverges from the germline sequence, so it may reflect a read error. The chain combines TRBV10-2 with TRBJ2-4; possible D gene TRBD1, 5 bases. From germline, CDR1 is WSHSY and CDR2 SAAADI. The CDR3 loop spans 15 amino acids. The DNA for the CDR3 is TGCGCCAGCACTAACGAAAGACAGAGAGAAAACAGTCAGTACTTC. It translates to CASTNERQRENSQYF.

This clonotype has only a few counts. The chain carries TRBV6-1 and TRBJ1-1, with unresolved D. V was trimmed by 3 bases and J by 4 bases, leaving 12 bases between them. The CDR3 loop spans 14 amino acids. The germline CDR1 and CDR2 sequences are MNHNS and SASEGT. The CDR3 DNA reads TGTGCCAGCAGTGAGAAGGGCTTCGGCACTGAAGCTTTCTTT. Its translation: CASSEKGFGTEAFF.

The chain links TRBV9 to TRBJ2-1; 10 nucleotides line up with TRBD2. J gave up 7 bases and V 2 bases, and 9 bases lay outside the gene matches. The length of the CDR3 is 16 residues. Germline lookup yields CDR1 SGDLS and CDR2 YYNGEE. The CDR3 is CASSVSGRTAWNEQFF. The CDR3 DNA sequence: TGTGCCAGCAGCGTTAGCGGGAGGACCGCCTGGAATGAGCAGTTCTTC.

This clonotype showed up many times. The chain couples TRBV5-6 to TRBJ1-2; D is unresolved. CDR3 size: 12 residues. The ends were cut back, 1 base at V and 4 bases at J, with 5 bases in the middle. CDR1 is SGHDT and CDR2 is YYEEEE in the germline V gene. CDR3 amino acids: CASSLSVYGYTF. The CDR3 nucleotides are TGTGCCAGCAGCTTGTCGGTCTATGGCTACACCTTC.

The chain couples TRBV5-1 to TRBJ2-7, with D unclear. Looked up from germline, CDR1 is SGHRS and CDR2 is YFSETQ. V lost 1 base to trimming and J lost 3 bases, with 8 bases between them. This CDR3 region has 13 residues. CDR3 residues: CASSLIAGYEQYV. In nucleotides, the CDR3 is TGCGCCAGCAGCTTGATTGCAGGCTACGAGCAGTACGTC.

The V and J genes are TRBV20-1 and TRBJ2-7; no firm D call. Trimming shortened V by 1 base and J by 2 bases, and 9 bases separated the two germline ends. This CDR3 spans 13 amino acids. Germline assignment: CDR1 DFQATT and CDR2 SNEGSKA (reference sequence). Here the CDR3 reads CSARAERTYEQYF. DNA for the CDR3: TGCAGTGCTAGAGCGGAGCGAACCTACGAGCAGTACTTC.

This clonotype showed up just a few times. CDR3 in amino acids: CSASRGQETQYF. The CDR3 coding sequence is TGCAGTGCTAGTCGCGGACAAGAGACCCAGTACTTC. This chain joins TRBV20-1 and TRBJ2-5; no clear D gene. CDR1 DFQATT and CDR2 SNEGSKA come from the germline V gene (reference sequence). CDR3 length equals 12 residues. Trimming cost V 3 bases and J 2 bases, with 7 bases left between them.

This clonotype has a count of ten or more. The CDR3 nucleotides read TGTGCCAGCAGTACTAGAGGGGGCCCTTACGAGCAGTACGTC. The encoded protein is CASSTRGGPYEQYV. The chain uses TRBV27 and TRBJ2-7, with 7 bases identical to TRBD1. V trimming: 5 bases; J trimming: 4 bases; junction bases outside the gene matches: 8. Per germline, CDR1 MNHEY and CDR2 SMNVEV (reference sequence). The CDR3 loop spans 14 amino acids.

This clonotype was seen only a few times. The chain is built from TRBV27 and TRBJ2-7, with D possibly matching TRBD2 (6 bases). With 2 bases removed from V and 0 bases from J, the gap between germline ends came to 11 bases. The CDR3 extends over 15 amino acids. The germline CDR1 and CDR2 sequences are MNHEY and SMNVEV (reference sequence). The chain's CDR3 is CASSLTAGLSYEQYF. The CDR3 coding sequence is TGTGCCAGCAGTTTAACAGCGGGCCTCTCCTACGAGCAGTACTTC.

This clonotype was observed a few times. The chain employs TRBV30 and TRBJ2-7, with 7 nucleotides matching TRBD1. The germline V gene encodes CDR1 GTSNPN and CDR2 SVGIG (reference sequence). The J segment lost 3 bases and the V segment lost 1 base, leaving 6 bases of the junction unmatched. This CDR3 has 14 residues. CDR3 loop: CAWSGRDSNYEQYV. The DNA of the CDR3 is TGTGCCTGGAGTGGCCGGGACAGCAACTACGAGCAGTACGTC.